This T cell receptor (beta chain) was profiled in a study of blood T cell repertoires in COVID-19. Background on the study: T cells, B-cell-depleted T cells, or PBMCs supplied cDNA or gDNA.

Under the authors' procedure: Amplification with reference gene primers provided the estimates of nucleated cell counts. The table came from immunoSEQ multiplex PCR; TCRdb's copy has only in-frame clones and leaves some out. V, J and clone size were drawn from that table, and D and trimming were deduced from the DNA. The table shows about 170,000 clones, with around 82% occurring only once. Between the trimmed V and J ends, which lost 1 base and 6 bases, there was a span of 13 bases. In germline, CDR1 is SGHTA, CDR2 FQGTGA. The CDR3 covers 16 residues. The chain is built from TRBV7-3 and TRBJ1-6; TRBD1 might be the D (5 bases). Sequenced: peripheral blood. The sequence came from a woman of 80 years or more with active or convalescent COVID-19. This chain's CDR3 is CASSLKPGGVNSPLHF. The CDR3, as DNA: TGTGCCAGCAGCTTAAAGCCCGGGGGGGTTAATTCACCCCTCCACTTT.